The T cell receptor (beta chain) under discussion was sequenced for a study of cytomegalovirus exposure and HLA in healthy donors. Germline lookup yields CDR1 SGHVS and CDR2 FQNEAQ. The CDR3 covers 13 residues. Trimming pared 2 bases from V and 4 bases from J, leaving 8 bases between. Here immunoSEQ multiplex PCR was the method, and the copy in TCRdb shows in-frame clones only, minus some. The sample includes around 130,000 clones, roughly 90% of them seen just once. Study observations and caveats: Researchers reported that three CMV-associated chains were confirmed in vitro as CMV antigen-specific. Most TCR sequences proved rare, with some public TCRs found in many donors. Cytomegalovirus-associated status was assigned to about 150 TCR beta chains.

With regard to this clone: Antigen: not known.

The receptor's source is a man in his thirties or forties in good health and CMV-seronegative. What was sequenced was PBMCs. The V call is TRBV7-8, the J call TRBJ1-1, with no clear D. For the CDR3, the DNA is TGTGCCAGCAGCTTATGGGCCCGCACTGAAGCTTTCTTT. It codes for CASSLWARTEAFF.